This TCR beta chain was captured by sequencing in a study of regulatory T cells in long-lasting Graves disease. Study information: Persistent Graves' disease required over 5 years of antithyroid drugs and positive TSH receptor antibodies.

Relying on iRepertoire HTBI primers and Arm-PCR of CDR3 regions, the team built TCR beta libraries. TCRdb analysed the multiplex PCR reads with MiXCR anew, one entry per CDR3 protein. The data hold a few hundred thousand distinct CDR3 sequences, with roughly 25% observed a single time. This clonotype has a count of ten or more. The antigen is not known. As for time point: persistent/refractory GD, antithyroid drugs over 5 years with positive TRAb. RNA extracted from PBMCs served as the sequencing template. The authors diagnosed Graves' disease using American Thyroid Association guidelines. Notes on the study in general: Those with persistent disease had in common more public clonotypes (around 2,500) than new patients (approximately 1,000).

The ends lost 3 bases at V and 4 bases at J; junction bases unmatched: 10. Germline V gene data show CDR1 as MNHEY and CDR2 as SMNVEV (reference sequence). The CDR3 is 17 residues long. The chain has TRBV27 and TRBJ2-3, with 10 bases lining up with TRBD2. The sequence was collected from a woman between 40 and 55 years old with Graves disease. The sequenced sample was peripheral blood mononuclear cells (PBMCs), obtained when the disease was refractory, from a patient treated with antithyroid drugs. The CDR3 spells CASSLTLAGDPPDTQYF. CDR3 sequence (DNA): TGTGCCAGCAGTTTGACCCTAGCGGGAGATCCTCCAGATACGCAGTATTTT.